This record concerns one TCR beta chain sequence. Time point defined: healthy volunteer bleed at 6 weeks. Researchers extracted total RNA from unfractionated whole blood. A single record per CDR3 protein comes from TCRdb applying MiXCR to the RACE reads. Counted here are about 79,000 distinct CDR3 sequences, under 10% occurring once; the ten biggest clones make up 1.5%. The data were obtained in a study of human T cells and chemical hapten exposure. V was pared by 2 bases and J by 2 bases, with 15 bases of the junction left unmatched. CDR3 length equals 20 residues. Germline CDR1 is MNHEY and CDR2 is SVGEGT.

Sequencing was performed on whole blood. The clonotype originates from a male donor in good health. Some clones in this sample may be carry-over from other donors' samples. J is TRBJ2-1 and V is TRBV6-2 or TRBV6-3; TRBD2 agrees at 10 bases. CDR3 nucleotides: TGTGCCAGCAGTTACGCCAAGGGGAGCAGACTAGCGGGTGCCTACAATGAGCAGTTCTTC. It specifies CASSYAKGSRLAGAYNEQFF.